This section outlines one T cell receptor (beta chain) sequence together with its context. Original methodology: Amplification with reference gene primers provided the estimates of nucleated cell counts. Measured with immunoSEQ multiplex PCR; TCRdb has only the in-frame clones, and not every one. For V, J and clone size, that table is used; D and trimming come from the DNA. Of 250,000 or so clones listed, about 93% are singletons. The V end was cut by 6 bases, the J end by 3 bases, with 11 bases between. Germline V CDR1 and CDR2: KGHSH, LQKENI. CDR3 length: 13 residues. These data come from a study of blood T cell repertoires in COVID-19. Study details: Whether acute or convalescent, the COVID-19 samples came from the United States, Italy and Spain. From T cells, B-cell-depleted T cells, or PBMCs came the material, which was cDNA or gDNA.

Seattle's cohort entered during active infection and was followed longitudinally. This receptor was obtained from a young man with COVID-19, enrolled during active disease. The rearrangement joins TRBV18 to TRBJ1-1; D remains unclear. Sequenced material: peripheral blood. CDR3 in amino acids: CASSSLRDTEAFF. CDR3 nucleotide sequence: TGTGCCAGCTCTTCTCTAAGAGACACTGAAGCTTTCTTT.